The 14 T cell receptor beta chains in this list originate from one sample, sequenced in a study of cytomegalovirus exposure and HLA in healthy donors. The primer mix had 60 Vbeta and 13 Jbeta primers. Sequencing used immunoSEQ multiplex PCR; TCRdb keeps in-frame clones, though not all of them. The sample includes fewer than 250,000 clones, over 80% of them seen just once. Sequenced: PBMCs. The receptor source for this set is a boy aged 2-15 years in good health and CMV-seronegative.

This clone occurred a few times. V is TRBV6-5 and J is TRBJ2-1; 9 nucleotides agree with TRBD2. Germline V gene data show CDR1 as MNHEY and CDR2 as SVGAGI. The CDR3 loop spans 15 amino acids. J lost 8 bases, V lost 6 bases, and 11 bases had no gene match. The CDR3 sequence: CASRQTSGPLDEQFF. The CDR3 coding sequence is TGTGCCAGCAGGCAGACTAGCGGCCCTTTGGATGAGCAGTTCTTC.

V gene TRBV7-6 combines with J gene TRBJ2-7; 9 bases align to TRBD1. The V gene end was trimmed by 5 bases and the J gene end by 5 bases; junction bases not matched to a gene: 10. The V gene's germline CDR1 is SGHVS and CDR2 FNYEAQ. This CDR3 spans 15 amino acids. The CDR3: CASSPQPGQGDEQYF. CDR3 DNA sequence: TGTGCCAGCAGCCCACAGCCGGGACAGGGCGACGAGCAGTACTTC.

J is TRBJ2-2 and V is TRBV30, with D tentatively TRBD2 (6 bases). V dropped 5 bases and J dropped 1 base, with 14 bases sitting between them. Germline V gene sequence: CDR1 GTSNPN, CDR2 SVGIG (reference sequence). CDR3 length: 15 residues. CDR3 in DNA: TGTGCCTGGGGAGACGGGGGATGGAACACCGGGGAGCTGTTTTTT. It encodes CAWGDGGWNTGELFF.

This chain uses TRBV7-9 with TRBJ2-2, with 8 bases that match TRBD2. Trimming at V came to 5 bases and at J to 4 bases, leaving 9 bases not matched to a gene. The V gene's germline CDR1 is SEHNR and CDR2 FQNEAQ (reference sequence). The CDR3 spans 16 residues. CDR3 residues: CASSRTRGGGTGELFF. In DNA, the CDR3 is TGTGCCAGCAGCCGGACCCGGGGGGGCGGCACCGGGGAGCTGTTTTTT.

This chain uses TRBV4-1 with TRBJ2-1; D uncertain. CDR1 and CDR2 from the germline V gene are MGHRA and YSYEKL. CDR3 length: 15 amino acids. The V end lost 2 bases, the J end lost 0 bases, and 8 bases lay between the germline ends. The CDR3 region is CASSQWSSSYNEQFF. DNA of the CDR3: TGCGCCAGCAGCCAATGGTCTAGCTCCTACAATGAGCAGTTCTTC.

In its sample, this clone was seen a few times. The chain links TRBV27 to TRBJ2-7; D gene unclear. V lost 6 bases and J lost 6, with 15 bases in between. Per the germline V gene, CDR1 is MNHEY and CDR2 is SMNVEV (reference sequence). The length of the CDR3 is 13 residues. The CDR3 is CASSPTRRSEQYF. DNA for the CDR3: TGTGCCAGCAGCCCCACGAGGCGGAGCGAGCAGTACTTC.

CDR3 amino acids: CASSAHTGQGALSSYEQYF. The CDR3 DNA is TGTGCCAGCAGTGCACACACCGGACAGGGGGCCCTGAGCTCCTACGAGCAGTACTTC. The chain employs TRBV2 and TRBJ2-7; 11 bases align to TRBD1. The CDR3 runs 19 residues. The junction had 14 bases not matched to a gene; V was cut back by 4 bases and J by 0 bases. Looked up from germline, CDR1 is SNHLY and CDR2 is FYNNEI.

The chain recombines TRBV19 with TRBJ1-5, with 7 bases aligning to TRBD1. From germline, CDR1 is LNHDA and CDR2 SQIVND (reference sequence). Losses at the gene ends were 3 bases for V and 5 bases for J; bases not matched to a gene: 1. This CDR3 is 13 amino acids long. CDR3 DNA sequence: TGTGCCAGTAGTATCACAGGGGATCAGCCCCAGCATTTT. Its translation: CASSITGDQPQHF. The whole variable domain, filled in from reference TRBV19 and TRBJ1-5, reads DGGITQSPKYLFRKEGQNVTLSCEQNLNHDAMYWYRQDPGQGLRLIYYSQIVNDFQKGDIAEGYSVSREKKESFPLTVTSAQKNPTAFYLCASSITGDQPQHFGDGTRLSIL.

The V and J genes are TRBV6-5 and TRBJ2-1; 11 nucleotides align to TRBD1. This CDR3 has 14 residues. The germline gives CDR1 MNHEY, CDR2 SVGAGI. V lost 8 bases, J lost 6 bases, and 6 bases stayed unmatched. The CDR3, as DNA: TGTGCCAGCGGCACCGGGACAGGGGGCAATGAGCAGTTCTTC. It is translated as CASGTGTGGNEQFF.

J is TRBJ2-1 and V is TRBV5-6; 16 bases map to TRBD2. The ends lost 3 bases at V and 11 bases at J; junction bases unmatched: 2. CDR1 is SGHDT and CDR2 is YYEEEE in the germline V gene. The CDR3 consists of 14 residues. CDR3 amino acids: CASSWGLAGGQQFF. Written as DNA, the CDR3 is TGTGCCAGCAGCTGGGGACTAGCGGGGGGGCAGCAGTTCTTC.

The CDR3, as DNA: TGTGCCAGCAGTTCTCCGTCCGGTTCTGGCTACACCTTC. It specifies CASSSPSGSGYTF. V is TRBV5-8 and J is TRBJ1-2, with D uncertain. Germline CDR1 SGHTS, CDR2 YDEGEE. The CDR3 is 13 residues long. The V gene lost 5 bases and the J gene lost 7 bases, with 15 bases spanning the gap.

This clone turned up a few times. This chain links TRBV2 with TRBJ1-5; possible D gene TRBD1, 6 bases. CDR1 and CDR2 (germline): SNHLY, FYNNEI. V lost 6 bases and J lost 7, with 13 bases in between. This CDR3 is built from 13 residues. DNA of the CDR3: TGTGCCAGCAGACAGGGTAGGAGGCAGCCCCAGCATTTT. Translated: CASRQGRRQPQHF.

In this sample, this clone turned up a few times. This sequence joins TRBV5-6 and TRBJ2-7; maybe TRBD1 (5 bases). The CDR3 is 15 amino acids. The ends were cut back, 1 base at V and 0 bases at J, with 11 bases in the middle. The germline gives CDR1 SGHDT, CDR2 YYEEEE. CDR3 DNA sequence: TGTGCCAGCAGCTTGTGGCAGGGAAGCTCCTACGAGCAGTACTTC. It yields the protein CASSLWQGSSYEQYF. Combining the CDR3 with reference TRBV5-6 and TRBJ2-7 gives the whole variable domain DAGVTQSPTHLIKTRGQQVTLRCSPKSGHDTVSWYQQALGQGPQFIFQYYEEEERQRGNFPDRFSGHQFPNYSSELNVNALLLGDSALYLCASSLWQGSSYEQYFGPGTRLTVT.

The V call is TRBV10-3, the J call TRBJ1-2, with 7 nucleotides matching TRBD1. This CDR3 is 14 amino acids long. Per germline, CDR1 ENHRY and CDR2 SYGVKD. Unmatched junction bases numbered 8, after V lost 3 bases and J lost 7 bases. CDR3 DNA sequence: TGTGCCATCAGTGACGAGGGGGCGATATGTGGCTACACCTTC. Translated: CAISDEGAICGYTF.